Below are 5 T cell receptor beta chains sequenced from a single sample in a study of CD8 T cells in ankylosing spondylitis. Findings of the study overall: Made up of eight highly homologous variants, a TCR beta motif appeared characteristic of ankylosing spondylitis blood.

Their antigens are not known. One entry per CDR3 protein, called by TCRdb with MiXCR from the 5' RACE reads. The sample contains 450,000 to 550,000 distinct CDR3 sequences, 5.3% of which appear only once. The sample consisted of blood, either unsorted or a sorted T cell fraction (not recorded which). These receptors all stem from a male donor with ankylosing spondylitis.

The table lists this clonotype with many counts. The V gene is TRBV7-9, the J gene TRBJ1-1; D possibly corresponds to TRBD1 (5 bases). Germline CDR1 and CDR2: SEHNR and FQNEAQ (reference sequence). V dropped 5 bases and J dropped 6 bases, with 19 bases sitting between them. CDR3 length equals 15 residues. The CDR3 here is CASSPRDGRQPEAFF. The CDR3 nucleotides read TGTGCCAGCAGCCCAAGGGACGGGCGACAGCCTGAAGCTTTCTTT.

In regard to this clonotype: A much more abundant neighbour one base away suggests this may be a read error. This CDR3 is CSVGRTDAYTF. DNA for the CDR3: TGCAGCGTTGGACGAACGGATGCCTACACCTTC. The gene calls are TRBV29-1 and TRBJ1-2, with D hard to call. The CDR3 has 11 residues. Trimming shortened V by 4 bases and J by 10 bases, and 13 bases separated the two germline ends. Germline-derived CDR1 and CDR2 are SQVTM and ANQGSEA.

In this sample, this clonotype turned up a few times. The chain carries TRBV9 and TRBJ1-2; 7 bases line up with TRBD1. The J segment lost 5 bases and the V segment lost 0 bases, leaving 4 bases of the junction unmatched. The V gene's germline CDR1 is SGDLS and CDR2 YYNGEE. The CDR3 sequence is 14 residues long. The DNA for the CDR3 is TGTGCCAGCAGCGTAGCCGAGGGGGCGTATGGCTACACCTTC. Residues: CASSVAEGAYGYTF.

This clonotype was counted many times. The rearrangement uses TRBV5-1 and TRBJ2-4, with D possibly being TRBD1 (5 bases). The CDR3 is 14 residues long. CDR1 and CDR2 (germline): SGHRS, YFSETQ. The V gene lost 0 bases and the J gene lost 6 bases, with 10 bases spanning the gap. The CDR3 nucleotides are TGCGCCAGCAGCTTGGGGGGCTTTAGAAACATTCAGTACTTC. Translated, it gives CASSLGGFRNIQYF.

This clonotype was seen many times. This sequence joins TRBV12-3 or TRBV12-4 and TRBJ1-1, with a tentative D call TRBD1 (5 bases). The V and J ends lost 3 bases and 3 bases respectively, with 8 bases between them. This CDR3 has 13 residues. The CDR3 bases are TGTGCCAGCAGTTTTGGGGGACACACTGAAGCTTTCTTT. This encodes CASSFGGHTEAFF.